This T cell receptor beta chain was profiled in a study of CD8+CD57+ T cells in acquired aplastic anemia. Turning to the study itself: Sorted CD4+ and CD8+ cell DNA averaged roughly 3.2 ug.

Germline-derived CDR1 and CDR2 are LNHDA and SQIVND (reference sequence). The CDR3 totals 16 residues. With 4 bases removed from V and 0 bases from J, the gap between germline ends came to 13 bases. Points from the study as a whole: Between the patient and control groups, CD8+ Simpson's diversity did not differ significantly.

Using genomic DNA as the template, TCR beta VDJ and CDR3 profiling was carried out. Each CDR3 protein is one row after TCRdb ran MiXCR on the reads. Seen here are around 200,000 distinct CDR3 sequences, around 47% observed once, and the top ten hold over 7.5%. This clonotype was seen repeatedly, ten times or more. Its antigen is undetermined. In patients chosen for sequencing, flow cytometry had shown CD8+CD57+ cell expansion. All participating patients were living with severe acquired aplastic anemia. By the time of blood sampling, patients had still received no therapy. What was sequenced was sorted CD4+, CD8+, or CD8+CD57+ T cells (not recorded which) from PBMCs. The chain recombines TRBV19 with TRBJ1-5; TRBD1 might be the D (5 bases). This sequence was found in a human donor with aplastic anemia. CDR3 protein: CASSRNHQGSNQPQHF. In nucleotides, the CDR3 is TGTGCCAGTAGTAGGAATCACCAGGGTAGCAATCAGCCCCAGCATTTT.